What follows are 7 T cell receptor beta chains derived from one specimen sequenced in a study of T cell clonality in common variable immunodeficiency. Sequenced by immunoSEQ multiplex PCR; TCRdb stores in-frame clones only, minus some. This repertoire holds 52,000 or so clones, and none appear only once. The material sequenced was peripheral blood mononuclear cells. The receptors come from a person aged 18 to 75 in good health.

This clone came up many times. With the read ending 3 residues before the CDR3 end, the germline J gene is used to fill in that end. This sample also contains other DNA sequences that code for the same CDR3. The J gene is TRBJ1-3, the V gene TRBV18, with 7 bases matching TRBD1. The V gene end was trimmed by 5 bases and the J gene end by 2 bases; junction bases not matched to a gene: 12. The CDR3 covers 17 residues. Germline V gene data show CDR1 as KGHSH and CDR2 as LQKENI. The CDR3 loop reads CASSSFPGQPTGNTIYF. CDR3 DNA, as far as it was read: TGTGCCAGCTCATCTTTTCCGGGACAGCCAACTGGAAACACC.

The sample holds many counts of this clone. The read is 3 residues too short to cover the CDR3 end, so that end is filled in from the germline J gene. The J gene is TRBJ1-1, the V gene TRBV18, with TRBD1 as a possible D gene (5 bases). Germline V gives CDR1 KGHSH, CDR2 LQKENI. V dropped 1 base and J dropped 0 bases, with 6 bases sitting between them. The CDR3 sequence is 14 residues long. The sequenced part of the CDR3 DNA is TGTGCCAGCTCACCACAGGGGCTGAACACTGAA. It encodes CASSPQGLNTE. The full-length CDR3 reads as CASSPQGLNTEAFF.

As regards this clone: The read gets to within 3 residues of the CDR3 end, and the germline J gene fills in the rest. The chain combines TRBV18 with TRBJ1-2; 11 positions match TRBD1. The CDR3 length is 15 residues. The V gene's germline CDR1 is KGHSH and CDR2 LQKENI. The part of the CDR3 DNA that was read is TGTGCCAGCTTAAGGGGGACAGGGGGTCTCTACGAC. It yields the protein CASLRGTGGLYD. The whole CDR3 region reads CASLRGTGGLYDYTF.

This clone was counted many times. The CDR3 end falls 3 residues outside the read, so it is completed with the germline J gene. The chain carries TRBV10-3 and TRBJ1-2; TRBD1 might be the D (6 bases). V was pared by 0 bases and J by 4 bases, with 9 bases between. The length of the CDR3 is 14 residues. Germline V CDR1 and CDR2: ENHRY, SYGVKD. CDR3 bases read: TGTGCCATCAGTGAGTCGACAGGACTCTATGGC. As protein: CAISESTGLYG. The whole CDR3 reads CAISESTGLYGYTF.

Ten or more counts support this clone. The observed sequence ends 3 residues before the CDR3 terminus, with the missing tail filled in from the germline J gene. The rearrangement uses TRBV6-2 or TRBV6-3 and TRBJ2-2, with a tentative D call TRBD1 (5 bases). This CDR3 comprises 12 residues. Trimming took off 10 bases at V and 5 bases at J, with 11 bases between the two ends. CDR1 is MNHEY, CDR2 SVGEGT, per germline. Partial CDR3 DNA: TGTGCCAACCCAGGGCAGACCGGGGAG. It yields the protein CANPGQTGE. The entire CDR3 protein reads CANPGQTGELFF.

In its sample, this clone was seen many times. The sequence runs out 3 residues before the end of the CDR3; the remainder is reconstructed from the germline J gene. The rearrangement uses TRBV2 and TRBJ1-2, with a weak D call TRBD1 (5 bases). This CDR3 is 13 amino acids long. The ends were cut back, 7 bases at V and 4 bases at J, with 13 bases in the middle. Germline lookup yields CDR1 SNHLY and CDR2 FYNNEI. CDR3 sequence reads: CASIQETVYGYTF. Partial CDR3 DNA: TGTGCCAGCATTCAGGAGACAGTCTATGGC.

The table lists this clone with many counts. Read sequence stops 3 residues before the CDR3 end, and the germline J gene provides the missing end. This sequence joins TRBV19 and TRBJ2-2; no clear D gene. The V end was cut by 3 bases, the J end by 4 bases, with 15 bases between. Germline loops: CDR1 LNHDA, CDR2 SQIVND (reference sequence). This CDR3 is 16 amino acids long. The DNA read from the CDR3 is TGTGCCAGTAGTATCCCTAAGATCGGGTTCACCGGGGAG. Protein product: CASSIPKIGFTGE. The entire CDR3 protein is CASSIPKIGFTGELFF. Full variable domain (outside the CDR3, taken from reference TRBV19 and TRBJ2-2): DGGITQSPKYLFRKEGQNVTLSCEQNLNHDAMYWYRQDPGQGLRLIYYSQIVNDFQKGDIAEGYSVSREKKESFPLTVTSAQKNPTAFYLCASSIPKIGFTGELFFGEGSRLTVL.